This T cell receptor (beta chain) stems from a study of control samples from healthy donors and cancer patients (TCRdb year 2020). Library preparation was by the immunoSEQ multiplex PCR assay. TCRdb took this table from immuneACCESS and kept in-frame rearrangements with V and J called. Such tables lack part of the clones; where checked against another copy, unresolved V genes explain under half of the gap, and the rest is unexplained. The sample records under 20,000 clones, around 83% of which are singletons. The ten most abundant clones make up 25% to 35% of the sample. Notes on this clone: Which antigen it targets is not known. Within one base of it there is no much larger clone, and no base qualities were kept.

The CDR3 spans 15 residues, from the cysteine through the phenylalanine. Only CDR3 DNA is held: 45 bases, read in frame from base 1. The germline V gene yields MDHEN for CDR1 and SYDVKM for CDR2. V drops 2 bases and J drops 10 bases, leaving 15 bases in between. The receptor was derived from an elderly man with head and neck cancer. This receptor chain uses TRBV28 and TRBJ1-6; TRBD1 might be the D gene, on 6 matching bases. Sequencing was performed on PBMCs. At the DNA level, the sequence is TGTGCCAGCAGTTTAGGGCAGGGGATAGGATCACCCCTCCACTTT. Its product reads: CASSLGQGIGSPLHF.